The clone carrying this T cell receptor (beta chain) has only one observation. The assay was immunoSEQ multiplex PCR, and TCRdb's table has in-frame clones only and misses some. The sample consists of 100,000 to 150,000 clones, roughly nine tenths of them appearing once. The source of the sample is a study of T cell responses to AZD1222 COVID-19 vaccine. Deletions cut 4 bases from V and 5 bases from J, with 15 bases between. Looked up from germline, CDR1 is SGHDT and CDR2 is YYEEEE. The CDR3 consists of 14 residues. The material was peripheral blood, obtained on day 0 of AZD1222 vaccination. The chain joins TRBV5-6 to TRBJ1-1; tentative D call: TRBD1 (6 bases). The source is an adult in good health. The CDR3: CASSPPGGWTEAFF. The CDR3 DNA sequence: TGTGCCAGCAGCCCACCGGGGGGCTGGACTGAAGCTTTCTTT.